This T cell receptor beta chain was profiled in a study of shared clonotypes between healthy human individuals (dated by TCRdb to the early 2020s). Notes on the research overall: A few men and a couple of women, aged 18 to 49 years, made up the cohort. Different laboratories and diverse techniques were used to prepare libraries and sequence TCR repertoires, to increase sequencing depth and limit assay-specific biases. For each donor, CD4 naive and CD4 memory were each given three plates, CD8 naive was given two plates, and CD8 memory was given one plate. Leukapheresis yielded between about 0.85 and 9 billion PBMCs per donor. To estimate repertoire size and how much clonotypes are shared between individuals, the study performed deep sequencing of blood TCR repertoires from roughly five healthy adults. The investigation overall reported the following: Sampling was restricted to blood, and TCR repertoires in tissue are likely to differ from TCR repertoires in blood. Because the study included only a small number of donors, the genetic and exposure-history diversity represented was limited. Even with the large sequencing depth, rarefaction of the sorted-subset datasets indicated that sequencing was incomplete. Clonotypes shared by all four sorted-subset donors showed higher generation probabilities than non-shared clonotypes. Naive subsets generally had larger estimated clonotype richness than memory subsets. Pairwise subsampling indicated that sequencing depth was expected to affect the degree of clonotype sharing among donors. Sharing across several donors was observed for about 5% of naive CD4, around 3.5% of naive CD8, roughly 2.3% of memory CD4, and 0.4% of memory CD8 clonotypes.

For this clone: Its antigen is unknown. Per-nucleotide qualities are absent, and no much larger clonotype sits a single base away.

Donors were healthy HIV-negative adults with no recently reported acute infections or vaccinations. Every donor was a Caucasian adult living in Nashville, Tennessee, USA. CD4+ T cells were enriched by magnetic negative selection; naive cells were then positively selected on CD45RA, and the negative fraction formed the memory subset. After blood collection by leukapheresis, PBMCs were isolated using Ficoll-Histopaque density gradient centrifugation and then cryopreserved in the vapor phase of liquid nitrogen. Analytical flow cytometry was used to check the purity and quantity of each magnetically sorted T cell population. Each sorted fraction had its genomic DNA isolated and then quantified by UV absorbance on a Nanodrop 2000c. Using the deep immunoSEQ assay, TCR CDR3 regions were amplified from genomic DNA by multiplex PCR. Extracted genomic DNA from each cell subset was distributed evenly across all wells of several immunoSEQ 96-well plates, and each plate was treated as a replicate. Each replicate PCR for sorted subsets received about 0.2 ug genomic DNA, equal to around 32,000 T cell genomes. Purified libraries were measured with a Qubit 3.0 fluorometer, size-checked on a Bioanalyzer 2100, and measured again with the KAPA Library Quantification kit. Every immunoSEQ 96-well plate was sequenced on a separate single-read 150-cycle Illumina NextSeq 550 flow cell. Under the source paper's analysis protocol: Because only junctional sequences without quality scores were contained in the immunoSEQ output, filtering matching that applied to full-length reads could not be performed. To assign V/J genes and CDR3, sequences were annotated using PyIR, a Python wrapper for IgBLAST v1.9, with IMGT germline references. Any read was removed if the V/J assignment was weak (E-value above 1e-6), the CDR3 was missing, or the read contained stop codons, out-of-frame junctions, or ambiguous translated residues. V3J clonotypes were defined as sequences sharing an identical inferred V gene, J gene, and CDR3 amino acid sequence. The percentage overlap between two repertoires was calculated by dividing the number of shared unique clonotypes by the size of the smaller repertoire. Richness of each repertoire was evaluated using RTK rarefaction, the Chao1 estimator, and Recon v2.1 estimates of unobserved clonotypes. For all TCRbeta clonotypes obtained by the gDNA method from a few donors, generation probabilities were computed with OLGA. Held by TCRdb, this immuneACCESS table contains in-frame sequences only and omits some clones. Under half of the omission traces to an unresolved V gene where checked; the cause of the rest is unknown. V, J and clone size derive from that table, while D and trimming were established from the DNA sequence. In this sample the table shows roughly 640,000 clones, around two thirds of which occur a single time. The top ten clones comprise 1.5% to 2% of the sample.

Sequencing used memory CD4+ T cells sorted from blood. In the paper's terms, the cell subset or site label means: CD45RA-negative fraction. The TCR comes from a young woman in good health.

The CDR3 protein is CASSIRLAGNTDTQYF. The nucleotide sequence is given as TGTGCCAGTAGTATTCGACTAGCGGGAAATACAGATACGCAGTATTTT. The chain was built from TRBV19 and TRBJ2-3; 11 bases in the junction line up with TRBD2. For CDR1 and CDR2, the germline V gene (reference sequence) lists LNHDA and SQIVND. Relative to germline, V is missing 3 bases and J is missing 3 bases, with 5 bases of the junction outside any gene match. Reading from cysteine to phenylalanine, the CDR3 counts 16 amino acids. The entry retains the CDR3 DNA only, 48 bases that are in frame from base 1.